The 21 T cell receptor beta chains below were found in one sample sequenced in a study of T-cell reconstitution after alpha-beta-depleted transplantation in children (dated by TCRdb to 2016 to 2017). Preparation of the library involved PCR. The listed sequencing device is Illumina HiSeq 2500. TCR libraries were prepared with molecular barcoding, using unique molecular identifiers to normalize TCRbeta repertoire quantification. TCRdb's own reprocessing of the public reads used fastp at Q25 and MiXCR and kept productive beta chains. For every CDR3 protein sequence, its rows merge into one entry that carries the most common genes and DNA. The sample yields roughly 670,000 distinct CDR3 sequences; over 10% were counted once. Of the sample, roughly 0.77% is held by the ten largest clones. The intended sense of this specimen's treatment or condition label: allogeneic hematopoietic cell transplantation with graft depleted of TCRalphabeta T cells and CD19 B cells.

This sample comprised PBMCs, obtained before TCRalphabeta/CD19-depleted stem cell transplant. The receptor set was obtained from a girl aged 2-10 years with congenital amegakaryocytic thrombocytopenia, due to receive a stem cell transplant.

The V and J genes are TRBV5-1 and TRBJ2-1; no clear D. Trimming shortened V by 4 bases and J by 4 bases, and 15 bases separated the two germline ends. The CDR3 consists of 15 residues. Germline loops: CDR1 SGHRS, CDR2 YFSETQ. CDR3 loop: CASSPRQSLYNEQFF. The CDR3, as DNA: TGCGCCAGCAGCCCGAGACAAAGCCTGTACAATGAGCAGTTCTTC. Full variable domain (outside the CDR3, taken from reference TRBV5-1 and TRBJ2-1): KAGVTQTPRYLIKTRGQQVTLSCSPISGHRSVSWYQQTPGQGLQFLFEYFSETQRNKGNFPGRFSGRQFSNSRSEMNVSTLELGDSALYLCASSPRQSLYNEQFFGPGTRLTVL.

There are a few counts of this clonotype. V gene TRBV3-1 combines with J gene TRBJ2-5; TRBD1 might be the D (5 bases). Looked up from germline, CDR1 is LGHDT and CDR2 is YNNKEL (reference sequence). The CDR3 is 15 residues long. The V gene lost 3 bases and the J gene lost 0 bases, with 11 bases spanning the gap. In DNA, the CDR3 is TGTGCCAGCAGCCATGGTGACAGCTACCAAGAGACCCAGTACTTC. Protein sequence: CASSHGDSYQETQYF.

This clonotype has at least ten counts. The genes are TRBV12-3 or TRBV12-4 and TRBJ2-5; TRBD1 aligns across 7 bases. The CDR3 loop spans 18 amino acids. Unmatched junction bases numbered 18, after V lost 7 bases and J lost 1 base. CDR3 region: CASTSGTAGLGAQETQYF. DNA for the CDR3: TGTGCCAGCACCTCAGGGACAGCTGGCCTGGGTGCCCAAGAGACCCAGTACTTC.

The chain uses TRBV19 and TRBJ2-2; 8 nucleotides agree with TRBD1. Germline V gives CDR1 LNHDA, CDR2 SQIVND (reference sequence). Trimming at V came to 3 bases and at J to 3 bases, leaving 3 bases not matched to a gene. The CDR3 contains 15 residues. The CDR3 protein is CASSMGTGYTGELFF. The CDR3 region has the DNA TGTGCCAGTAGTATGGGGACAGGATACACCGGGGAGCTGTTTTTT.

The chain uses TRBV29-1 and TRBJ1-1, with D tentatively TRBD1 (5 bases). CDR3 size: 13 residues. V was cut by 5 bases and J by 1 base, with 11 bases left in between. The germline CDR1 and CDR2 sequences are SQVTM and ANQGSEA. The CDR3 sequence is CSVSIGANTEAFF. The DNA of the CDR3 is TGCAGCGTTAGTATTGGGGCGAACACTGAAGCTTTCTTT.

This clonotype was counted once. A much larger clone differs from this one at a single base, so this may be a read error. The gene calls are TRBV4-1 and TRBJ1-5; TRBD1 might be the D (6 bases). Germline CDR1 MGHRA, CDR2 YSYEKL. This CDR3 has 16 amino acids. The CDR3: CACSQVVLLTGQPQHF. The CDR3 bases are TGCGCCTGCAGCCAAGTCGTCCTTCTCACAGGGCAGCCCCAGCATTTT.

The DNA for the CDR3 is TGCAGCGCCCAACTGGGGTACGAGCAGTACTTC. Translating it yields CSAQLGYEQYF. The J gene is TRBJ2-7, the V gene TRBV29-1; D is unresolved. Germline CDR1 is SQVTM and CDR2 is ANQGSEA. The CDR3 spans 11 residues. Trimming pared 7 bases from V and 4 bases from J, leaving 11 bases between.

The gene calls are TRBV30 and TRBJ2-3; D unresolved. Trimming cost V 0 bases and J 1 base, with 5 bases left between them. This CDR3 is built from 13 residues. Germline CDR1 GTSNPN, CDR2 SVGIG (reference sequence). CDR3 in amino acids: CAWSVARTDTQYF. Written as DNA, the CDR3 is TGTGCCTGGAGTGTAGCACGCACAGATACGCAGTATTTT.

This clonotype was counted ten times or more. The gene calls are TRBV20-1 and TRBJ2-1; TRBD2 agrees at 13 bases. V gave up 6 bases and J gave up 4 bases; unmatched junction bases: 18. The CDR3 length is 19 residues. CDR1 is DFQATT and CDR2 is SNEGSKA in the germline V gene (reference sequence). The CDR3: CSAWRGGLAGAGGYNEQFF. The DNA of the CDR3 is TGCAGTGCGTGGAGGGGTGGACTAGCGGGAGCAGGCGGATACAATGAGCAGTTCTTC.

This clonotype was seen repeatedly, ten times or more. The rearrangement joins TRBV12-3 or TRBV12-4 to TRBJ2-2; D gene ambiguous. CDR3 size: 15 residues. V was pared by 7 bases and J by 0 bases, with 12 bases between. CDR3 residues: CASTRWRPNTGELFF. DNA of the CDR3: TGTGCCAGCACCCGCTGGCGTCCGAACACCGGGGAGCTGTTTTTT.

This clonotype was seen many times. The chain has TRBV29-1 and TRBJ2-7; TRBD2 matches 7 bases. The CDR3 sequence is 14 residues long. V lost 4 bases and J lost 2; bases outside the gene matches: 8. From germline, CDR1 is SQVTM and CDR2 ANQGSEA. The CDR3 loop reads CSVVGSGIPYEQYF. Here the CDR3 DNA reads TGCAGCGTTGTGGGCAGCGGGATCCCCTACGAGCAGTACTTC.

This clonotype was observed many times. The chain recombines TRBV24-1 with TRBJ2-5; 10 bases map to TRBD1. The CDR3 consists of 16 residues. V lost 6 bases to trimming and J lost 5 bases; unmatched junction nucleotides: 11. The V gene's germline CDR1 is KGHDR and CDR2 SFDVKD. The DNA for the CDR3 is TGTGCCACCAGTCGAGGGGGGACAGGGGTCGGGGAGACCCAGTACTTC. Translating gives CATSRGGTGVGETQYF.

In this sample, this clonotype turned up a few times. The chain links TRBV12-3 or TRBV12-4 to TRBJ2-1; 10 positions agree with TRBD2. The CDR3 is 17 residues long. V was clipped by 2 bases and J by 1 base; unmatched bases: 5. This CDR3 is CASSLLAGVPSYNEQFF. For the CDR3, the DNA is TGTGCCAGCAGTTTACTAGCGGGAGTGCCATCCTACAATGAGCAGTTCTTC.

This clonotype has a count of ten or more. The chain has TRBV29-1 and TRBJ1-1; the match to TRBD1 covers 8 bases. Germline V lookup: CDR1 SQVTM, CDR2 ANQGSEA. The CDR3 is 13 residues long. Trimming removed 5 bases from V and 5 bases from J; junction bases left unmatched: 7. CDR3 sequence: CSVHGRGQTEAFF. CDR3 in DNA: TGCAGCGTTCATGGCAGGGGGCAAACTGAAGCTTTCTTT. Complete variable domain (other parts from reference TRBV29-1 and TRBJ1-1): SAVISQKPSRDICQRGTSLTIQCQVDSQVTMMFWYRQQPGQSLTLIATANQGSEATYESGFVIDKFPISRPNLTFSTLTVSNMSPEDSSIYLCSVHGRGQTEAFFGQGTRLTVV.

This clonotype was detected only a few times. The genes are TRBV7-9 and TRBJ2-1; 10 nucleotides agree with TRBD2. Germline V gene lookup returns CDR1 SEHNR and CDR2 FQNEAQ (reference sequence). With V trimmed by 3 bases and J by 9 bases, 8 bases remained unmatched. The length of the CDR3 is 15 residues. Written as DNA, the CDR3 is TGTGCCAGCAGCTTGGGGCTAGCGGGAGTTTTTGAGCAGTTCTTC. This sequence encodes CASSLGLAGVFEQFF.

This clonotype was detected many times. This chain links TRBV4-1 with TRBJ2-1; TRBD2 is a possible D gene (6 bases). Per the germline V gene, CDR1 is MGHRA and CDR2 is YSYEKL. The CDR3 loop spans 18 amino acids. V was pared by 0 bases and J by 3 bases, with 18 bases between. CDR3 residues: CASSQDFPGLRSYNEQFF. DNA for the CDR3: TGCGCCAGCAGCCAAGATTTTCCGGGACTCCGAAGCTACAATGAGCAGTTCTTC.

This clonotype occurred a few times. The rearrangement links TRBV7-2 to TRBJ1-1; no definite D call. V lost 0 bases, J lost 3 bases, and 8 bases lay in between. The germline CDR1 and CDR2 sequences are SGHTA and FQGNSA. CDR3 length: 14 residues. CDR3 residues: CASSLALGYTEAFF. For the CDR3, the DNA is TGTGCCAGCAGCTTAGCGCTGGGGTACACTGAAGCTTTCTTT.

This clonotype was seen repeatedly, ten times or more. The rearrangement joins TRBV15 to TRBJ2-5; TRBD1 agrees at 7 bases. V shed 0 bases, J shed 5 bases, and the junction held 18 bases outside the gene matches. The CDR3 is made up of 19 amino acids. Germline V gives CDR1 LNHNV, CDR2 YYDKDF (reference sequence). The CDR3 DNA follows: TGTGCCACCAGCAGAGATGTAGTCGACAGGGTAATTTACAGGGAGACCCAGTACTTC. Amino acids: CATSRDVVDRVIYRETQYF.

A note on this clonotype: A read error may explain this, as a much larger clone is one base away. This rearrangement joins TRBV20-1 to TRBJ2-1; D not certain. The CDR3 is made up of 13 amino acids. Germline values: CDR1 DFQATT, CDR2 SNEGSKA (reference sequence). CDR3 DNA: TGCAGTGCTAGAGAGGAGCTCCCCAATGTGCAGTTCTTC. This encodes CSAREELPNVQFF.

In its sample, this clonotype was seen many times. The gene calls are TRBV29-1 and TRBJ1-2, with 7 bases matching TRBD1. CDR3 length: 12 residues. Looked up from germline, CDR1 is SQVTM and CDR2 is ANQGSEA. J lost 7 bases, V lost 3 bases, and 5 bases had no gene match. In DNA form, the CDR3 reads TGCAGCGTTGATGTAGGGGGCGGTGGCTACACCTTC. Translated, it gives CSVDVGGGGYTF.

This clonotype was seen at least ten times. The V call is TRBV6-1, the J call TRBJ2-3, with 9 positions matching TRBD1. V shed 2 bases, J shed 2 bases, and the junction held 2 bases outside the gene matches. This CDR3 has 15 residues. CDR1 and CDR2 (germline): MNHNS, SASEGT. The CDR3 sequence: CASSERTGVTDTQYF. DNA of the CDR3: TGTGCCAGCAGTGAAAGGACAGGGGTCACAGATACGCAGTATTTT.